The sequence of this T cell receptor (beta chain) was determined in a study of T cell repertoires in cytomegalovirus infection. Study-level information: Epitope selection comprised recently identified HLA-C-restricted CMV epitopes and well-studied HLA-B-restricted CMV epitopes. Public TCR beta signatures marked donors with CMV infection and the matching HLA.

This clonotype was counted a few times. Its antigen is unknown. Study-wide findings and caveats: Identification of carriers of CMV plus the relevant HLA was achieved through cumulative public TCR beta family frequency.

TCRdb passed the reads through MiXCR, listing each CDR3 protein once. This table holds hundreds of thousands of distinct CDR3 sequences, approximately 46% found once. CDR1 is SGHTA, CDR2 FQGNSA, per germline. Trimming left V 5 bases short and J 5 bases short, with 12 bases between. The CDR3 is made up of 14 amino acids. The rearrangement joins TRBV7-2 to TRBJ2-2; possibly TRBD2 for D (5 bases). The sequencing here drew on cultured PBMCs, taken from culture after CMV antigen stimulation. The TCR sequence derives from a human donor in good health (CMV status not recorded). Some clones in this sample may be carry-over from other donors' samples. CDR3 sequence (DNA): TGTGCCAGCAGCCCGCTTAGAGGGACCGGGGAGCTGTTTTTT. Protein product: CASSPLRGTGELFF.